The 10 T cell receptor beta chains below come from one sample, sequenced in a study of beta chain features in type 1 diabetes. Every isolated RNA sample was fully reverse transcribed, so sequencing captured expressed TCRB transcripts. TCRdb's copy holds only in-frame clones and misses some; the assay was immunoSEQ multiplex PCR. The sample has some 410,000 clones; roughly 10% are singletons. The material sequenced was naive CD4+ T cells from blood. The receptor source for this set is a young woman in good health.

V is TRBV4-3 and J is TRBJ2-5, with 13 bases fitting TRBD2. The CDR3 covers 19 residues. Germline CDR1 is LGHNA and CDR2 is YSLEER. V was pared by 5 bases and J by 3 bases, with 15 bases of the junction left unmatched. The CDR3 protein is CASSSLAGGPYQAEETQYF. DNA for the CDR3: TGCGCCAGCAGCTCACTAGCGGGAGGGCCTTACCAAGCGGAAGAGACCCAGTACTTC.

The chain carries TRBV2 and TRBJ2-6; the D is unclear. The length of the CDR3 is 14 residues. V gave up 7 bases and J gave up 0 bases, with 7 bases separating them. The V gene's germline CDR1 is SNHLY and CDR2 FYNNEI. The CDR3 loop reads CASNLDSGANVLTF. The CDR3 DNA follows: TGTGCCAGCAATCTTGACTCTGGGGCCAACGTCCTGACTTTC.

This chain links TRBV5-6 with TRBJ1-2, with D maybe TRBD1 (5 bases). V dropped 4 bases and J dropped 4 bases, with 20 bases sitting between them. This CDR3 has 16 amino acids. The germline CDR1 and CDR2 sequences are SGHDT and YYEEEE. The CDR3 sequence is CASSPNRDELSYGYTF. The DNA for the CDR3 is TGTGCCAGCAGCCCCAACCGGGACGAGTTAAGCTATGGCTACACCTTC.

The chain has TRBV9 and TRBJ2-7; a possible D gene is TRBD2 (5 bases). Germline CDR1 and CDR2: SGDLS and YYNGEE. This CDR3 contains 15 residues. The V and J ends lost 3 bases and 3 bases respectively, with 16 bases between them. DNA for the CDR3: TGTGCCAGCAGCGAAAGGGTGCTTCGGGACTACGAGCAGTACGTC. Protein: CASSERVLRDYEQYV.

There are a few counts of this clone. The chain is built from TRBV30 and TRBJ1-1, with 9 bases fitting TRBD1. V was pared by 5 bases and J by 6 bases, with 7 bases of the junction left unmatched. The CDR3 is made up of 13 amino acids. Per germline, CDR1 GTSNPN and CDR2 SVGIG (reference sequence). The CDR3 reads CAWDRGKSPEAFF. The CDR3 bases are TGTGCCTGGGACAGGGGGAAGAGCCCTGAAGCTTTCTTT.

The V call is TRBV11-2, the J call TRBJ2-7, with a weak D call TRBD1 (6 bases). CDR1 SGHAT and CDR2 FQNNGV come from the germline V gene. CDR3 size: 16 residues. V was pared by 1 base and J by 2 bases, with 15 bases between. In DNA, the CDR3 is TGTGCCAGCAGCTTAGGCTTTCGGGACACAACCTACGAGCAGTACGTC. It is translated as CASSLGFRDTTYEQYV.

This clone was found many times. The chain recombines TRBV7-9 with TRBJ2-5; D not certain. CDR1 and CDR2 from the germline V gene are SEHNR and FQNEAQ (reference sequence). The CDR3 spans 15 residues. With 1 base removed from V and 5 bases from J, the gap between germline ends came to 14 bases. CDR3 DNA sequence: TGTGCCAGCAGCTTAGGATTGGCTAACGGGGAGACCCAGTACTTC. This codes for CASSLGLANGETQYF.

This clone was seen only a few times. The sample has other DNA sequences that encode this CDR3 too. This rearrangement joins TRBV9 to TRBJ1-2, with D tentatively TRBD1 (6 bases). The CDR3 is made up of 13 amino acids. V dropped 1 base and J dropped 5 bases, with 9 bases sitting between them. Germline-derived CDR1 and CDR2 are SGDLS and YYNGEE. CDR3 bases: TGTGCCAGCAGCGTACAGGGGAGTTATGGCTACACCTTC. It specifies CASSVQGSYGYTF. The full variable domain, completed using reference TRBV9 and TRBJ1-2, is DSGVTQTPKHLITATGQRVTLRCSPRSGDLSVYWYQQSLDQGLQFLIQYYNGEERAKGNILERFSAQQFPDLHSELNLSSLELGDSALYFCASSVQGSYGYTFGSGTRLTVV.

Only a few counts were recorded for this clone. V gene TRBV28 combines with J gene TRBJ2-1; TRBD1 aligns across 7 bases. Germline CDR1 is MDHEN and CDR2 is SYDVKM. Germline trimming cut 5 bases from V and 9 bases from J; bases unmatched to any gene: 13. CDR3 size: 15 residues. This chain's CDR3 is CASSLTTGSAGEQFF. CDR3 DNA sequence: TGTGCCAGCAGTCTCACGACAGGGTCGGCGGGTGAGCAGTTCTTC.

The chain links TRBV7-9 to TRBJ1-2; 7 bases align to TRBD1. The CDR3 contains 14 residues. The V and J ends lost 1 base and 4 bases, in that order; junction bases with no gene match: 3. Germline CDR1 SEHNR, CDR2 FQNEAQ (reference sequence). The CDR3 loop reads CASSLGDSFYGYTF. CDR3 nucleotide sequence: TGTGCCAGCAGCTTAGGGGACAGCTTCTATGGCTACACCTTC. Full variable domain (outside the CDR3, taken from reference TRBV7-9 and TRBJ1-2): DTGVSQNPRHKITKRGQNVTFRCDPISEHNRLYWYRQTLGQGPEFLTYFQNEAQLEKSRLLSDRFSAERPKGSFSTLEIQRTEQGDSAMYLCASSLGDSFYGYTFGSGTRLTVV.